This T cell receptor beta chain was identified in a study of cytomegalovirus exposure and HLA in healthy donors. Points from the study as a whole: Roughly uniform depth of sequencing across donors was assumed in presence/absence analyses. The majority of TCR sequences were rare, yet some public TCRs appeared in many donors.

It was with 60 Vbeta and 13 Jbeta primers that the PCR ran. The protocol was immunoSEQ multiplex PCR, while the TCRdb copy is restricted to in-frame clones and leaves out a portion. Of 150,000 to 200,000 clones listed, 87% were seen once; the top ten hold over 0.2%. Healthy individuals who donated bone marrow served as the donors. CDR3 length equals 14 residues. Trimming took off 3 bases at V and 4 bases at J, with 10 bases between the two ends. CDR1 and CDR2 from the germline V gene are GTSNPN and SVGIG (reference sequence). With regard to this clone: The antigen is not known.

The TCR comes from a girl under three years old in good health and CMV-seronegative. The chain couples TRBV30 to TRBJ1-6; D is perhaps TRBD1 (6 bases). Sequenced: PBMCs. The CDR3 DNA follows: TGTGCCTGGAGGGTCGGACAGTATAATTCACCCCTCCACTTT. It translates to CAWRVGQYNSPLHF.